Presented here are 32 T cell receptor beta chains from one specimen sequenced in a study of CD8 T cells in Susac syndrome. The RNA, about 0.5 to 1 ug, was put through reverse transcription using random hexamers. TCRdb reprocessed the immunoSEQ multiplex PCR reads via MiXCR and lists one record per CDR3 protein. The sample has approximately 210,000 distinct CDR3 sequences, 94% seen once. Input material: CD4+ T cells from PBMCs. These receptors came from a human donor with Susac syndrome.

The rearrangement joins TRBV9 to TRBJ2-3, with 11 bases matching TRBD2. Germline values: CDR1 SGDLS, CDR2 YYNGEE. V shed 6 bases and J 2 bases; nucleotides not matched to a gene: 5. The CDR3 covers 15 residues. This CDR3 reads CASTPTSGATDTQYF. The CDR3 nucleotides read TGTGCCAGCACTCCGACTAGCGGGGCCACAGATACGCAGTATTTT.

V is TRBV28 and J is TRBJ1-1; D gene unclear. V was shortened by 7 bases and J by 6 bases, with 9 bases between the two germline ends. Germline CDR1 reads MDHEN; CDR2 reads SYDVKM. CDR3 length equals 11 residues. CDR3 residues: CASNTDAEAFF. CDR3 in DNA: TGTGCCAGCAACACAGACGCTGAAGCTTTCTTT.

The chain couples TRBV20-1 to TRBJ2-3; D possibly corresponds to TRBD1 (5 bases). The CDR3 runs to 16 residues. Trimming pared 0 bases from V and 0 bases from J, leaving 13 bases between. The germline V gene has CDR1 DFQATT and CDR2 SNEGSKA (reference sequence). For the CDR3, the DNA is TGCAGTGCTAGAGATGAAACAGGCCCTAGCACAGATACGCAGTATTTT. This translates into CSARDETGPSTDTQYF.

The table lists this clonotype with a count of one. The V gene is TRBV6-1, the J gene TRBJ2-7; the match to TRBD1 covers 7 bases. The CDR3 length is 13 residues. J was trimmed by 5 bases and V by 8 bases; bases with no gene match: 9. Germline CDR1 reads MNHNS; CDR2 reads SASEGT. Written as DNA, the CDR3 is TGTGCCAGCCTGACAGGGAACGGACACGAGCAGTACTTC. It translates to CASLTGNGHEQYF.

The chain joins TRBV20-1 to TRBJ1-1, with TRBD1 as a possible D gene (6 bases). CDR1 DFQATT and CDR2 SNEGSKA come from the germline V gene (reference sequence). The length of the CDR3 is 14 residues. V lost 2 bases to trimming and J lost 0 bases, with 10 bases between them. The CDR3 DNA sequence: TGCAGTGCTAGACAGGAGGGGGTGAACACTGAAGCTTTCTTT. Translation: CSARQEGVNTEAFF.

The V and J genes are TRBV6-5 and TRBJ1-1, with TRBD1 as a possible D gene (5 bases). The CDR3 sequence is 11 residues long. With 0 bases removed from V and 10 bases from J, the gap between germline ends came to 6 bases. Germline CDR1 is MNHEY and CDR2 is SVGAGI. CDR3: CASSYSGTAFF. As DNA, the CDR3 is TGTGCCAGCAGTTACTCAGGGACAGCTTTCTTT.

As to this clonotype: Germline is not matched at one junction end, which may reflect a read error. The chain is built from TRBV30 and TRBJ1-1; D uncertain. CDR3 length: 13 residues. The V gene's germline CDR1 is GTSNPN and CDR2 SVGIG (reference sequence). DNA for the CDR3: TGTGCCTGGCTAGTCCCACCCCTCACTGGAGCTTTCTTT. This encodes CAWLVPPLTGAFF.

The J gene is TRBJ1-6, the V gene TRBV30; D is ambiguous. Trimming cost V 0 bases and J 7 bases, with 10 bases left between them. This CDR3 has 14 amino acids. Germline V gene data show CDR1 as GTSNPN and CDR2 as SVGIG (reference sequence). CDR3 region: CAWSVSDVNSPLHF. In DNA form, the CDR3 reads TGTGCCTGGAGTGTCTCGGACGTAAATTCACCCCTCCACTTT.

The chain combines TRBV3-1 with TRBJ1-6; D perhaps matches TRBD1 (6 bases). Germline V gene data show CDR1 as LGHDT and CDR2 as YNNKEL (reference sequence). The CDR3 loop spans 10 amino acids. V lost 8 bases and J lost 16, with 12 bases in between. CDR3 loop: CASGGGQLHF. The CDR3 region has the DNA TGTGCCAGCGGGGGAGGACAGCTCCACTTT. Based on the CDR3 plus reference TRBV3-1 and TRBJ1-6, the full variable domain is DTAVSQTPKYLVTQMGNDKSIKCEQNLGHDTMYWYKQDSKKFLKIMFSYNNKELIINETVPNRFSPKSPDKAHLNLHINSLELGDSAVYFCASGGGQLHFGNGTRLTVT.

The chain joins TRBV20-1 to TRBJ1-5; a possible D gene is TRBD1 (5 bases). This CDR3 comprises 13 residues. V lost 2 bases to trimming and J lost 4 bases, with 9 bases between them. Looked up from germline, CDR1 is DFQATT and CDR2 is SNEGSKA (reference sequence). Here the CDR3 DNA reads TGCAGTGCTAGATCGACAGTTAATCAGCCCCAGCATTTT. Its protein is CSARSTVNQPQHF.

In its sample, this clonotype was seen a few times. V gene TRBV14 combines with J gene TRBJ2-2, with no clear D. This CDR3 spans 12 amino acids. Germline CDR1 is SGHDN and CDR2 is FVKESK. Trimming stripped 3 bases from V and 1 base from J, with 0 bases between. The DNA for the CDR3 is TGTGCCAGCAGCCAGAACACCGGGGAGCTGTTTTTT. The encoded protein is CASSQNTGELFF.

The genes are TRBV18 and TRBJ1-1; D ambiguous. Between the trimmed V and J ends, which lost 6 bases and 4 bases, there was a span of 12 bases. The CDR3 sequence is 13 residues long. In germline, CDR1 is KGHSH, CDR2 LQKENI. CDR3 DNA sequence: TGTGCCAGCTCGCGCTCGGATGGCACTGAAGCTTTCTTT. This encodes CASSRSDGTEAFF.

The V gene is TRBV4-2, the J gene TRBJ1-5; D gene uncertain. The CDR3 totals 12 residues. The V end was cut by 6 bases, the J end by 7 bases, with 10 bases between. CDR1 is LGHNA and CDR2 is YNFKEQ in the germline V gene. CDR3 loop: CASSNKGQPQHF. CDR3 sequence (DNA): TGTGCCAGCAGTAATAAGGGCCAGCCCCAGCATTTT.

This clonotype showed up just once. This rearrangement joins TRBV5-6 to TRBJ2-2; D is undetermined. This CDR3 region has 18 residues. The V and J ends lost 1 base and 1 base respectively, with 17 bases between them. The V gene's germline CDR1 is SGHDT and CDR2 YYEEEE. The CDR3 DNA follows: TGTGCCAGCAGCTTGCTTGGTCCTGGCAGGTTGAACACCGGGGAGCTGTTTTTT. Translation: CASSLLGPGRLNTGELFF.

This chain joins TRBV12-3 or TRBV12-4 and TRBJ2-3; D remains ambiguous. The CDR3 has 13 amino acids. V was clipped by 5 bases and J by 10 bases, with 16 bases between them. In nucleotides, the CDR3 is TGTGCCAGCAGTCCTACACTAAAGGGTTCGCAGTATTTT. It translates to CASSPTLKGSQYF.

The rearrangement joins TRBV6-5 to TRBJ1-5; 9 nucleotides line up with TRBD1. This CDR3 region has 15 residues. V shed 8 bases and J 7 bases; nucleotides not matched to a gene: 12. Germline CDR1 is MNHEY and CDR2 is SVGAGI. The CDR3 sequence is CASGRDRDNLQPQHF. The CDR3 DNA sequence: TGTGCCAGCGGTCGGGACAGGGACAATTTGCAGCCCCAGCATTTT.

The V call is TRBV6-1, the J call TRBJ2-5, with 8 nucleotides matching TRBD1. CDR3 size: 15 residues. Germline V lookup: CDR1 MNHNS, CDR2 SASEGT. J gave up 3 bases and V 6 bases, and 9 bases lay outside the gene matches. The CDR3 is CASRPWTGKEETQYF. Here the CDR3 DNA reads TGTGCCAGCAGGCCCTGGACAGGGAAGGAAGAGACCCAGTACTTC.

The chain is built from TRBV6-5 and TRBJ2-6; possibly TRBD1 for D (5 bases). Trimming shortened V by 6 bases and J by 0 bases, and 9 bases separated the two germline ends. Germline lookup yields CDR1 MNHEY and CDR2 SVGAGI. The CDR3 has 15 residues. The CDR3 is CASSRQISGANVLTF. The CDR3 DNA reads TGTGCCAGCAGCAGACAGATCTCTGGGGCCAACGTCCTGACTTTC.

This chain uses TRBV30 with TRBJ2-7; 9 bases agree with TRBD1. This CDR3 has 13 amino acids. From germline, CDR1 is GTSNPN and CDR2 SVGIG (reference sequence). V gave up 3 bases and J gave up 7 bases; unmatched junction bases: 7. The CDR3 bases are TGTGCCTGGAGAGGGACAGGGACTGGAGAGCAGTACTTC. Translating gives CAWRGTGTGEQYF.

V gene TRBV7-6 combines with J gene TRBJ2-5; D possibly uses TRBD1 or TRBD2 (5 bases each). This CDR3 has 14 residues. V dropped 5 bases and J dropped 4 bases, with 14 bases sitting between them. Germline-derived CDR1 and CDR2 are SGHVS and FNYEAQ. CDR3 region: CASSRNPGTETQYF. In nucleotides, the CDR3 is TGTGCCAGCAGCCGGAACCCAGGGACAGAGACCCAGTACTTC. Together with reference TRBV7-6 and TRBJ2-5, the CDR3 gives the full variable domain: GAGVSQSPRYKVTKRGQDVALRCDPISGHVSLYWYRQALGQGPEFLTYFNYEAQQDKSGLPNDRFSAERPEGSISTLTIQRTEQRDSAMYRCASSRNPGTETQYFGPGTRLLVL.

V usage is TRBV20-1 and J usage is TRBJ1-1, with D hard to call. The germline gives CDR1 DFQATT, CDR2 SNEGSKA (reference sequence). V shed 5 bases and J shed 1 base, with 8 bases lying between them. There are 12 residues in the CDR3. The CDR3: CSAPLKNTEAFF. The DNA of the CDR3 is TGCAGTGCTCCCTTAAAGAACACTGAAGCTTTCTTT.

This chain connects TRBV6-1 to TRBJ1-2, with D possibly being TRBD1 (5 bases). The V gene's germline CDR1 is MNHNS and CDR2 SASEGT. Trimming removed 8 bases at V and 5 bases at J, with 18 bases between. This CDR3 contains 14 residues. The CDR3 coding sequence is TGTGCCAGCTCACCAAGGACCCGGGGGTATGGCTACACCTTC. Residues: CASSPRTRGYGYTF.

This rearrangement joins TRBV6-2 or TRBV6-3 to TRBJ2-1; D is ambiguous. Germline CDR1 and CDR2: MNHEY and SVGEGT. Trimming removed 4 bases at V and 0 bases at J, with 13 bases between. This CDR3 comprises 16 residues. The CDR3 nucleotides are TGTGCCAGCAGTTTGACATCTCTTGGCTCCTACAATGAGCAGTTCTTC. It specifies CASSLTSLGSYNEQFF.

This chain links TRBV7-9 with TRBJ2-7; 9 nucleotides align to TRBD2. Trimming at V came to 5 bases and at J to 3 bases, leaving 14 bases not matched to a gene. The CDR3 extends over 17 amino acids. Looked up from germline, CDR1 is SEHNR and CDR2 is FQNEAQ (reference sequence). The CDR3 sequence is CASSPGLARSSGYEQYF. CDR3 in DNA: TGTGCCAGCAGCCCAGGACTAGCGCGTAGCTCAGGCTACGAGCAGTACTTC.

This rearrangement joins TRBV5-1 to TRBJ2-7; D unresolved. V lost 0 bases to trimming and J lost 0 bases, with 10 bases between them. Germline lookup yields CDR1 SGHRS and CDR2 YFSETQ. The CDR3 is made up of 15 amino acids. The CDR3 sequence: CASSLGQDSSYEQYF. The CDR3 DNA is TGCGCCAGCAGCTTGGGTCAGGATAGCTCCTACGAGCAGTACTTC. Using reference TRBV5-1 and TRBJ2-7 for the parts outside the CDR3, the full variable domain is KAGVTQTPRYLIKTRGQQVTLSCSPISGHRSVSWYQQTPGQGLQFLFEYFSETQRNKGNFPGRFSGRQFSNSRSEMNVSTLELGDSALYLCASSLGQDSSYEQYFGPGTRLTVT.

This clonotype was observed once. The CDR3, as DNA: TGTGCCAGCAGCCAAGATGAACAGGGACGTGGTGGCTACACCTTC. Protein: CASSQDEQGRGGYTF. The gene calls are TRBV4-2 and TRBJ1-2; D possibly corresponds to TRBD1 (6 bases). V was trimmed by 0 bases and J by 7 bases, leaving 15 bases between them. The CDR3 runs 15 residues. The germline V gene has CDR1 LGHNA and CDR2 YNFKEQ.

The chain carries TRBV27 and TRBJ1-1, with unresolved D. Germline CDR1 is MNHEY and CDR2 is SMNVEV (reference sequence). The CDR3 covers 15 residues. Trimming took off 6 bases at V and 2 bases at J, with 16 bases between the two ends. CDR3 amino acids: CASSTNEARNTEAFF. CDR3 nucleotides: TGTGCCAGCAGCACCAATGAGGCCCGTAACACTGAAGCTTTCTTT.

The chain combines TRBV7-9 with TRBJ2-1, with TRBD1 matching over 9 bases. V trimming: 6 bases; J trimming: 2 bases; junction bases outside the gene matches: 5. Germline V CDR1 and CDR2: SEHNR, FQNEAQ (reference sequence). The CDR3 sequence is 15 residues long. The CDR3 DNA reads TGTGCCAGCAGGGATAGACAGGGGGCCTACAATGAGCAGTTCTTC. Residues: CASRDRQGAYNEQFF.

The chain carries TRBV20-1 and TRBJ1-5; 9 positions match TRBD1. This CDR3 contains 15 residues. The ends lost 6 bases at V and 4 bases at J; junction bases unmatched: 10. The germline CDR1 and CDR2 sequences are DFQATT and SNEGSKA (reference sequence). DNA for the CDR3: TGCAGTGCCTTCTTCCGGGACAGGGTTAATCAGCCCCAGCATTTT. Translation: CSAFFRDRVNQPQHF.

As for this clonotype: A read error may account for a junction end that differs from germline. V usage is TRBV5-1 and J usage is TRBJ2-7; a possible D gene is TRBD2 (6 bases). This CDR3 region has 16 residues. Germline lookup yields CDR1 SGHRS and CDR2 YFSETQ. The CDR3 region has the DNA TGCGCCAACAGCTTGGAGGCGGGGCCCGCCTTCTACGAGCAGTACTTC. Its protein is CANSLEAGPAFYEQYF.

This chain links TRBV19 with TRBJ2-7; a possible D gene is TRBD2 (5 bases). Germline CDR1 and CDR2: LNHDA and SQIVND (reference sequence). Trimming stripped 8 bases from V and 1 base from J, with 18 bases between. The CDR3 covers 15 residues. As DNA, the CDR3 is TGTGCCAGTTCTCTACGGACTCTGGGATCCTACGAGCAGTACTTC. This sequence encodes CASSLRTLGSYEQYF.

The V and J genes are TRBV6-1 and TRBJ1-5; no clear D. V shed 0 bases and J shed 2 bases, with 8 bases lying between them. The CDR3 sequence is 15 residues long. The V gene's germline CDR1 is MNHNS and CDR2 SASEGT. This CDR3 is CASSEAQDGNQPQHF. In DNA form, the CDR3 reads TGTGCCAGCAGTGAAGCCCAGGATGGCAATCAGCCCCAGCATTTT.